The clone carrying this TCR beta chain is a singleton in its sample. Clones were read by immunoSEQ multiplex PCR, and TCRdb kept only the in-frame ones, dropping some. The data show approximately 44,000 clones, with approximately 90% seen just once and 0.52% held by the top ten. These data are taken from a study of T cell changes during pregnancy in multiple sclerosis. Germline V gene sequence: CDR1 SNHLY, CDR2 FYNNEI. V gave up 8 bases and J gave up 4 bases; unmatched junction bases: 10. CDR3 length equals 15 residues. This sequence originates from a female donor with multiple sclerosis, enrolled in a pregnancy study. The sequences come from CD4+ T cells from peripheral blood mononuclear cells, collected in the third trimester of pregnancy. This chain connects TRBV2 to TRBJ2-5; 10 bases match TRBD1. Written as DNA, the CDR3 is TGTGCCAGCCCCCGTGACAGGGGGCGCCGAGAGACCCAGTACTTC. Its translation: CASPRDRGRRETQYF.